Each of the 2 T cell receptor beta chains below was sequenced from the same sample in a study of OX40 agonist ivuxolimab in advanced cancers. Clones were sequenced by immunoSEQ multiplex PCR, and TCRdb holds only the in-frame ones, with some missing. The repertoire holds around 62,000 clones, with under 90% as singletons. Sequencing was performed on CD4+ or CD8+ T cells sorted from blood, taken in a trial of the OX40 agonist ivuxolimab. Every receptor here comes from an adult with an advanced solid tumor such as melanoma, head and neck, liver or kidney cancer.

This clone showed up just once. A read error may produce the germline difference seen at one junction end. The chain links TRBV7-7 to TRBJ2-5, with D possibly TRBD2 on 5 matching bases. The CDR3 length is 15 residues. CDR1 SSHAT and CDR2 FNYEAQ come from the germline V gene (reference sequence). The CDR3 is CASSPREGGWETQYF. The CDR3 nucleotides read TGTGCTAGCAGCCCTAGAGAGGGCGGGTGGGAGACCCAGTACTTC. The whole variable domain, filled in from reference TRBV7-7 and TRBJ2-5, reads GAGVSQSPRYKVTKRGQDVTLRCDPISSHATLYWYQQALGQGPEFLTYFNYEAQPDKSGLPSDRFSAERPEGSISTLTIQRTEQRDSAMYRCASSPREGGWETQYFGPGTRLLVL.

The V and J genes are TRBV6-5 and TRBJ2-7; D is uncertain. The CDR3 extends over 15 amino acids. The germline CDR1 and CDR2 sequences are MNHEY and SVGAGI. Deletions cut 2 bases from V and 3 bases from J, with 14 bases between. CDR3 nucleotide sequence: TGTGCCAGCAGTTACCCCCAAGCCTCGGTCTACGAGCAGTACTTC. It is translated as CASSYPQASVYEQYF.